The clone carrying this T cell receptor (beta chain) was observed a few times. Its target is not known. The sample contains more than one DNA sequence encoding this CDR3. The data were obtained in a study of T cell responses to AZD1222 COVID-19 vaccine. Study context: It was second doses at about 4 or about 12 weeks that were pooled.

Study results and caveats: Breadth and depth of Spike-specific TCRs rose after two AZD1222 doses.

Looked up from germline, CDR1 is MDHEN and CDR2 is SYDVKM. The CDR3 extends over 15 amino acids. V was pared by 2 bases and J by 6 bases, with 13 bases between. Clones were sequenced by immunoSEQ multiplex PCR, and TCRdb holds only the in-frame ones, with some missing. The sample holds 95,000 to 100,000 clones, over 85% seen once. The chain has TRBV28 and TRBJ2-2, with D perhaps being TRBD1 or TRBD2 (5 bases each). Sequenced material: peripheral blood, taken on day 0 of AZD1222 vaccination. The receptor was derived from an adult in good health. The CDR3: CASSLQPGPAGELFF. CDR3 DNA sequence: TGTGCCAGCAGTTTACAGCCGGGACCCGCCGGGGAGCTGTTTTTT.